This T cell receptor (beta chain) was recovered during a study of T cell responses to AZD1222 COVID-19 vaccine. Study information: Timing groups of about 4 and about 12 weeks for second doses were pooled.

The table came from immunoSEQ multiplex PCR; TCRdb's copy has only in-frame clones and leaves some out. The sample lists approximately 150,000 clones, about 91% occurring once. V was shortened by 4 bases and J by 0 bases, with 12 bases between the two germline ends. CDR3 length: 16 amino acids. The germline V gene has CDR1 LGHDT and CDR2 YNNKEL (reference sequence). Details on this clone: As yet, its antigen is unknown.

Study findings and constraints: Clonal diversity was possibly underestimated; the donors were predominantly white British and more often female. There were vaccine-associated CD4 TCRs across spike, dominant at 160-218 and 743-854.

The sample in question was peripheral blood, obtained on day 0 of AZD1222 vaccination. The TCR sequence derives from an adult in good health. V usage is TRBV3-1 (or the pseudogene TRBV3-2) and J usage is TRBJ2-2, with a possible D match to TRBD1 (6 bases). The CDR3 nucleotides are TGTGCCAGCAGCCGGACCGGGACAACGAACACCGGGGAGCTGTTTTTT. Its translation: CASSRTGTTNTGELFF.